What follows are 11 T cell receptor beta chains derived from one specimen sequenced in a study of shared clonotypes between healthy human individuals. Libraries were prepared by immunoSEQ multiplex PCR; TCRdb keeps only in-frame clonotypes and omits some of them. The sample has fewer than 400,000 clones; around two thirds are singletons. Input material: memory CD4+ T cells sorted from blood. Subset: CD45RA-negative fraction. These receptors originate from a man aged 25 to 45 in good health.

The rearrangement joins TRBV18 to TRBJ1-4; perhaps TRBD1 as D (6 bases). The CDR3 runs 14 residues. The germline V gene encodes CDR1 KGHSH and CDR2 LQKENI. V lost 0 bases to trimming and J lost 8 bases, with 10 bases between them. In DNA form, the CDR3 reads TGTGCCAGCTCACCACCACAGGGTAACGAAAAACTGTTTTTT. It specifies CASSPPQGNEKLFF.

V and J are TRBV27 and TRBJ2-5, with a possible D match to TRBD2 (5 bases). Germline V gene sequence: CDR1 MNHEY, CDR2 SMNVEV (reference sequence). CDR3 length: 14 residues. The germline V and J ends were trimmed by 6 bases and 4 bases, with 15 bases remaining between them. CDR3: CASSPQLGRETQYF. The CDR3 DNA reads TGTGCCAGCAGCCCCCAATTGGGGAGAGAGACCCAGTACTTC.

The chain joins TRBV2 to TRBJ2-7, with unresolved D. V was clipped by 6 bases and J by 1 base, with 7 bases between them. The CDR3 sequence is 12 residues long. Germline CDR1 SNHLY, CDR2 FYNNEI. This CDR3 is CASRSVSYEQYF. The CDR3 nucleotides are TGTGCCAGCAGATCCGTTTCCTACGAGCAGTACTTC.

The chain uses TRBV2 and TRBJ2-5; 9 nucleotides align to TRBD2. Unmatched junction bases numbered 17, after V lost 8 bases and J lost 7 bases. The CDR3 is made up of 16 amino acids. Per the germline V gene, CDR1 is SNHLY and CDR2 is FYNNEI. CDR3: CASAHNAPGLATTQYF. As DNA, the CDR3 is TGTGCCAGCGCCCACAACGCGCCGGGACTAGCTACGACCCAGTACTTC. The complete variable domain, with remaining parts taken from reference TRBV2 and TRBJ2-5, reads EPEVTQTPSHQVTQMGQEVILRCVPISNHLYFYWYRQILGQKVEFLVSFYNNEISEKSEIFDDQFSVERPDGSNFTLKIRSTKLEDSAMYFCASAHNAPGLATTQYFGPGTRLLVL.

This chain links TRBV5-1 with TRBJ2-7; 13 bases are a match to TRBD2. CDR3 length: 17 residues. V was pared by 4 bases and J by 2 bases, with 9 bases of the junction left unmatched. CDR1 is SGHRS, CDR2 YFSETQ, per germline. Written as DNA, the CDR3 is TGCGCCAGCAGCCTGGGACTAGCGGGAACCCATCCCTACGAGCAGTACTTC. This translates into CASSLGLAGTHPYEQYF.

The chain is built from TRBV19 and TRBJ1-1, with D tentatively TRBD1 (6 bases). This CDR3 is 16 amino acids long. The V gene's germline CDR1 is LNHDA and CDR2 SQIVND (reference sequence). V lost 5 bases to trimming and J lost 0 bases, with 16 bases between them. The CDR3 DNA reads TGTGCCAGTAGTCAGCCGACAGGCCACATGAACACTGAAGCTTTCTTT. It yields the protein CASSQPTGHMNTEAFF.

The chain joins TRBV19 to TRBJ2-3; either TRBD1 or TRBD2 may fit D (8 bases each). The CDR3 consists of 17 residues. The ends were cut back, 9 bases at V and 2 bases at J, with 24 bases in the middle. CDR1 LNHDA and CDR2 SQIVND come from the germline V gene (reference sequence). CDR3 protein: CASSGGPGGPVTDTQYF. The CDR3 DNA reads TGTGCCAGCTCAGGGGGCCCGGGAGGGCCTGTCACAGATACGCAGTATTTT.

The CDR3 nucleotides are TGTGCCAGCAGTGAACTAGCGGGAGCGGGTGAGCAGTTCTTC. It is translated as CASSELAGAGEQFF. This rearrangement joins TRBV2 to TRBJ2-1; TRBD2 matches at 10 bases. The CDR3 is made up of 14 amino acids. Trimming cost V 2 bases and J 9 bases; bases outside gene matches: 4. Germline V gene lookup returns CDR1 SNHLY and CDR2 FYNNEI.

The chain uses TRBV6-1 and TRBJ1-2, with no clear D. The ends were cut back, 2 bases at V and 3 bases at J, with 7 bases in the middle. This CDR3 has 13 amino acids. Germline loops: CDR1 MNHNS, CDR2 SASEGT. The CDR3 loop reads CASSEREDYGYTF. The CDR3 nucleotides read TGTGCCAGCAGTGAAAGGGAAGACTATGGCTACACCTTC.

The chain combines TRBV5-5 with TRBJ2-5, with a possible D match to TRBD1 (6 bases). Germline lookup yields CDR1 SGHKS and CDR2 YYEKEE (reference sequence). The CDR3 loop spans 14 amino acids. V lost 2 bases and J lost 2, with 10 bases in between. CDR3: CASSFQGIQETQYF. The CDR3 DNA follows: TGTGCCAGCAGCTTCCAGGGGATACAAGAGACCCAGTACTTC.

The rearrangement joins TRBV10-2 to TRBJ2-3; D gene unclear. V was cut by 2 bases and J by 3 bases, with 12 bases left in between. Germline CDR1 and CDR2: WSHSY and SAAADI. The CDR3 totals 15 residues. The DNA of the CDR3 is TGCGCCAGCAGTGAGAGCAGATGGGCTACAGATACGCAGTATTTT. This gives the protein CASSESRWATDTQYF.